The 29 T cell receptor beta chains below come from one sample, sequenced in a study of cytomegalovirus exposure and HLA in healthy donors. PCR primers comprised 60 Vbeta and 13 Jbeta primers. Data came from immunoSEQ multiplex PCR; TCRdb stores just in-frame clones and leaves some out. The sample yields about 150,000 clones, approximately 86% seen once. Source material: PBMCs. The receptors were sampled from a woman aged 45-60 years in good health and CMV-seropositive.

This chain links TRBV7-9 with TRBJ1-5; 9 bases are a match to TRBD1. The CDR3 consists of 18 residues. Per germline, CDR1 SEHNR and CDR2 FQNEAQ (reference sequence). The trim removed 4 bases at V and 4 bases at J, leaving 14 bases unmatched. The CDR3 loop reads CASSSSGPLGTGNQPQHF. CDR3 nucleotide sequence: TGTGCCAGCAGCTCATCGGGCCCCCTCGGGACAGGGAATCAGCCCCAGCATTTT.

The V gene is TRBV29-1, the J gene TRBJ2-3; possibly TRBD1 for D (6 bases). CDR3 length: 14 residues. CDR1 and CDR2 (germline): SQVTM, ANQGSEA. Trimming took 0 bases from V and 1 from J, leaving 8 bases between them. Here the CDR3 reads CSVEDPGGTDTQYF. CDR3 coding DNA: TGCAGCGTTGAAGATCCAGGGGGCACAGATACGCAGTATTTT.

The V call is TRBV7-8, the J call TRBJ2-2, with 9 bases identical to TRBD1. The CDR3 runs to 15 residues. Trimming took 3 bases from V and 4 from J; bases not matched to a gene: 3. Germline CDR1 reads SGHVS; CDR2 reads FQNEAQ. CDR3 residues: CASSFRTGVTGELFF. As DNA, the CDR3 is TGTGCCAGCAGCTTTAGGACAGGGGTCACCGGGGAGCTGTTTTTT.

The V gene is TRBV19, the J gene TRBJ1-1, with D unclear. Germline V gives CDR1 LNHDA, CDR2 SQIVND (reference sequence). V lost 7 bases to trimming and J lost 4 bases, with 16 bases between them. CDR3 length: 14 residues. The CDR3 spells CASTSSGGTTEAFF. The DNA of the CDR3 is TGTGCCAGTACATCCTCGGGAGGAACCACTGAAGCTTTCTTT.

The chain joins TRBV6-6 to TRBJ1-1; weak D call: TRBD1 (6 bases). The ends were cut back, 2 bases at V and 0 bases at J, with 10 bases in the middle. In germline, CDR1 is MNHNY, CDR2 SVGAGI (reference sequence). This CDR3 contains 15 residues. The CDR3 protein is CASSYGPGVNTEAFF. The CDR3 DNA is TGTGCCAGCAGTTACGGTCCAGGGGTGAACACTGAAGCTTTCTTT.

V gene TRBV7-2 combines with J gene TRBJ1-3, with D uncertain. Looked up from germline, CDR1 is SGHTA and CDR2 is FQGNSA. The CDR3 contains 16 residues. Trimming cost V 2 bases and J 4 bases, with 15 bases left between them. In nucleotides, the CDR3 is TGTGCCAGCAGCTTAACGCCGGGAACGGGCGGAAACACCATATATTTT. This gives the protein CASSLTPGTGGNTIYF.

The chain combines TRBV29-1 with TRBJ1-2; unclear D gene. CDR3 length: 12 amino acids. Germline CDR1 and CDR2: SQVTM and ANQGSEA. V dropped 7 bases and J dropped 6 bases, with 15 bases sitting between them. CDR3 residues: CSGEFLEDGYTF. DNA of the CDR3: TGCAGCGGAGAGTTTCTGGAGGATGGCTACACCTTC.

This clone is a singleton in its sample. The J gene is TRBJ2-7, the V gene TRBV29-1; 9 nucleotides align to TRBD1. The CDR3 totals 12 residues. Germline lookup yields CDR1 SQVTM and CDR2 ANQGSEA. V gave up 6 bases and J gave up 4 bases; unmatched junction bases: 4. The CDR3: CSVPGQGYEQYF. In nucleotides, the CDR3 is TGCAGCGTCCCGGGACAGGGATACGAGCAGTACTTC.

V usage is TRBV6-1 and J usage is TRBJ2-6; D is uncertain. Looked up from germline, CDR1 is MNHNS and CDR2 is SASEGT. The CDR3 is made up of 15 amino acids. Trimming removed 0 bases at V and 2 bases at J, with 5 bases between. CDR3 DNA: TGTGCCAGCAGTGAAGCAAGCGCTGGGGCCAACGTCCTGACTTTC. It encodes CASSEASAGANVLTF.

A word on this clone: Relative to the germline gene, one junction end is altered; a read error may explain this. The CDR3 DNA reads TGTGCCAGCAGCCTCCGCCCCTTGGACAGGGAAGGAGACTTC. Translation: CASSLRPLDREGDF. This chain connects TRBV7-2 to TRBJ2-7; TRBD1 aligns across 8 bases. The CDR3 is made up of 14 amino acids. CDR1 SGHTA and CDR2 FQGNSA come from the germline V gene.

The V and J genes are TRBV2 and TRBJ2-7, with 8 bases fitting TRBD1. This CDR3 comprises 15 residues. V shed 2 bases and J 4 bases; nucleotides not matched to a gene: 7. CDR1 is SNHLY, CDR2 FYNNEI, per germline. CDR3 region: CASSEYWTGTYEQYF. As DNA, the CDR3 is TGTGCCAGCAGTGAATACTGGACAGGGACTTACGAGCAGTACTTC. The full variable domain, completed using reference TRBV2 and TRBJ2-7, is EPEVTQTPSHQVTQMGQEVILRCVPISNHLYFYWYRQILGQKVEFLVSFYNNEISEKSEIFDDQFSVERPDGSNFTLKIRSTKLEDSAMYFCASSEYWTGTYEQYFGPGTRLTVT.

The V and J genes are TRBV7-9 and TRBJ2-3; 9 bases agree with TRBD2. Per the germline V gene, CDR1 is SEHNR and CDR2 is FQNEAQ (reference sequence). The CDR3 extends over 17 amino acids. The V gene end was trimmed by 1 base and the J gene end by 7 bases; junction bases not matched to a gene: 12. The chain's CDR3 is CASSLGLAGGPINTQYF. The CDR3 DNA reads TGTGCCAGCAGCTTAGGGCTGGCGGGGGGGCCGATCAATACGCAGTATTTT.

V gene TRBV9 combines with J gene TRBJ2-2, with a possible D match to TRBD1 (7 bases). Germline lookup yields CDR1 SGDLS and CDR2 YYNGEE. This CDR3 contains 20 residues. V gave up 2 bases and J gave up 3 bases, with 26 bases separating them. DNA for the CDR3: TGTGCCAGCAGCGTCCCCGGGCAGGGGGGTTCCCCTCGGGACACCGGGGAGCTGTTTTTT. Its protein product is CASSVPGQGGSPRDTGELFF.

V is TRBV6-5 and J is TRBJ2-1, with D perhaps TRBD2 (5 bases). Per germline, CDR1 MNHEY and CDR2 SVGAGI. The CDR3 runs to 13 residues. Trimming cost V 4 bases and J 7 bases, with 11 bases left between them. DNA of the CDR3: TGTGCCAGCAGTTGGGCTCTAGCAAATGAGCAGTTCTTC. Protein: CASSWALANEQFF.

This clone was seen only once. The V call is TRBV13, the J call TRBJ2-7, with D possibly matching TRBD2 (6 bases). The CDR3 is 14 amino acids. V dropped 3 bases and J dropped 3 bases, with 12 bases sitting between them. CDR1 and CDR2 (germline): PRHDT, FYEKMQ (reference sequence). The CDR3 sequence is CASSLAGRSYEQYF. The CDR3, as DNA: TGTGCCAGCAGCTTGGCGGGACGCAGCTACGAGCAGTACTTC.

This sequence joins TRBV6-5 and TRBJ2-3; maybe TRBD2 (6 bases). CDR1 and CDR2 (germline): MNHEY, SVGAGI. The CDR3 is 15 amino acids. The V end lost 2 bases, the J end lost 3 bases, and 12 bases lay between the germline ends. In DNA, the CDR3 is TGTGCCAGCAGTTACGACGGGGGTCGAACAGATACGCAGTATTTT. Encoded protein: CASSYDGGRTDTQYF.

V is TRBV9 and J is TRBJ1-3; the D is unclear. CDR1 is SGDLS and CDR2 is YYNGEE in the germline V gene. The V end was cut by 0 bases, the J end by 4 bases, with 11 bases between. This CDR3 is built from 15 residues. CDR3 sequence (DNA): TGTGCCAGCAGCGTAGGGGCAGGCTACGGAAACACCATATATTTT. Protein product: CASSVGAGYGNTIYF.

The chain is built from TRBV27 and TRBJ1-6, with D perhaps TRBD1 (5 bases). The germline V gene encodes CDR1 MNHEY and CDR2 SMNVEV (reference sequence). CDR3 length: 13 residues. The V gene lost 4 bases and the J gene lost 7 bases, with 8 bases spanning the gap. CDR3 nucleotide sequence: TGTGCCAGCAGTTACAGGAAGAATTCACCCCTCCACTTT. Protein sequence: CASSYRKNSPLHF.

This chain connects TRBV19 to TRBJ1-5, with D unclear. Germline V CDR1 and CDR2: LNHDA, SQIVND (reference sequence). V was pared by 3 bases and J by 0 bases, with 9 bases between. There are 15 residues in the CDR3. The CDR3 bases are TGTGCCAGTAGTATTTGGGGAGGTAGCAATCAGCCCCAGCATTTT. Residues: CASSIWGGSNQPQHF.

The CDR3 nucleotides are TGTGCCAGCAGCCTCTCGAGAGCGGGGAATTCACCCCTCCACTTT. Translated, it gives CASSLSRAGNSPLHF. This chain connects TRBV6-5 to TRBJ1-6; D remains unclear. V lost 6 bases, J lost 7 bases, and 16 bases lay in between. The CDR3 sequence is 15 residues long. CDR1 and CDR2 from the germline V gene are MNHEY and SVGAGI.

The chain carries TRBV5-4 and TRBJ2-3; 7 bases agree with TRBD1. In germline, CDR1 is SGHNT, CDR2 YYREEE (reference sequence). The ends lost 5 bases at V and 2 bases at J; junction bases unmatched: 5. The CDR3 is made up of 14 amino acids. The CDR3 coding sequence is TGTGCCAGCAGATACAGGGGCACCACAGATACGCAGTATTTT. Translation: CASRYRGTTDTQYF.

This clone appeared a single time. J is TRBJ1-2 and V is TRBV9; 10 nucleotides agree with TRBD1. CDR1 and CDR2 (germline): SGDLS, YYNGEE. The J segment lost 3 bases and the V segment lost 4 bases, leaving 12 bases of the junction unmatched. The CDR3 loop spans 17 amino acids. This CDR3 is CASSSLTGGASDYGYTF. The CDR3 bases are TGTGCCAGCAGCTCACTGACAGGGGGCGCATCCGACTATGGCTACACCTTC.

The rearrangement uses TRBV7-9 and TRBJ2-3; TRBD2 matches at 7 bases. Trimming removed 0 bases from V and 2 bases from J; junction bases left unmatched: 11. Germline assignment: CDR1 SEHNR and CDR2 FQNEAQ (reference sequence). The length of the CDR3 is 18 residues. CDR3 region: CASSLARPTGTTTDTQYF. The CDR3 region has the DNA TGTGCCAGCAGCTTAGCGCGCCCTACCGGGACTACCACAGATACGCAGTATTTT.

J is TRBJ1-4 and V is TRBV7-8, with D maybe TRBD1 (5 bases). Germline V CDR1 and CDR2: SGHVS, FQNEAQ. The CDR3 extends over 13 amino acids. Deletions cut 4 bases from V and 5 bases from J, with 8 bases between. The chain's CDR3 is CASSYSGNEKLFF. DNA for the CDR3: TGTGCCAGCAGCTATTCAGGGAATGAAAAACTGTTTTTT.

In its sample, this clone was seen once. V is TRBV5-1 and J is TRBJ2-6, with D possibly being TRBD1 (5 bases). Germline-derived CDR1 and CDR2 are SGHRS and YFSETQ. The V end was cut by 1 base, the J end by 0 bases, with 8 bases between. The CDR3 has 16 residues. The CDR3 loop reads CASSLNTGSGANVLTF. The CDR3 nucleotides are TGCGCCAGCAGCTTGAATACAGGCTCTGGGGCCAACGTCCTGACTTTC.

CDR3 region: CAWSSTVEAFF. CDR3 sequence (DNA): TGTGCCTGGAGTTCTACAGTTGAAGCTTTCTTT. The chain links TRBV30 to TRBJ1-1; D is unclear. This CDR3 spans 11 amino acids. Deletions cut 2 bases from V and 7 bases from J, with 8 bases between. Germline assignment: CDR1 GTSNPN and CDR2 SVGIG (reference sequence).

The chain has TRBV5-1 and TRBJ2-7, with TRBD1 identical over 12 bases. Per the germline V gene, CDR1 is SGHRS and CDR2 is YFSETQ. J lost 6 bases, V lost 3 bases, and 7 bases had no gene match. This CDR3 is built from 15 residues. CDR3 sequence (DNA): TGCGCCAGCAGCTCTACCGGGACAGGGGGCCTCGAGCAGTACTTC. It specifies CASSSTGTGGLEQYF.

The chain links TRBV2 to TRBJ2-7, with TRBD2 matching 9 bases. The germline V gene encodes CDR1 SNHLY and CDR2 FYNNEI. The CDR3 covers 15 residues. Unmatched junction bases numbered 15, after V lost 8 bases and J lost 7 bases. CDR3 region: CASGKGRGLAWEQYF. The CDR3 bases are TGTGCCAGCGGGAAAGGACGGGGACTAGCATGGGAGCAGTACTTC.

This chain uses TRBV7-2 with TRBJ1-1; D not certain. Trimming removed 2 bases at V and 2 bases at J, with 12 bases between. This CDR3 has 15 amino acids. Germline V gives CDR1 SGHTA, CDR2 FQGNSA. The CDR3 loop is CASSLRGSTNTEAFF. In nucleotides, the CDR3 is TGTGCCAGCAGCTTAAGAGGCAGTACTAACACTGAAGCTTTCTTT. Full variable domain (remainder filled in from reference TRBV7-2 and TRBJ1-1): GAGVSQSPSNKVTEKGKDVELRCDPISGHTALYWYRQSLGQGLEFLIYFQGNSAPDKSGLPSDRFSAERTGGSVSTLTIQRTQQEDSAVYLCASSLRGSTNTEAFFGQGTRLTVV.